Shown below are 29 T cell receptor beta chains from a single sample sequenced in a study of blood T cells in healthy people across ages. Primed by a sample-barcoded 5' primer and a J-beta primer mix, a second PCR proceeded for 7 to 11 cycles. MiXCR was run by TCRdb on the 5' RACE reads, yielding one entry per CDR3 protein. The table lists about 1,500,000 distinct CDR3 sequences, around two fifths of them singletons. Input material: blood. The receptors come from a woman younger than 35 in good health.

The V gene is TRBV25-1, the J gene TRBJ2-1; 11 nucleotides agree with TRBD2. The closer fit of TRBJ2-7 to the DNA end suggests the J call may be wrong. Per germline, CDR1 MGHDK and CDR2 SYGVNS. The CDR3 sequence is 16 residues long. The CDR3 is CASSDLGLADYNEQYF. CDR3 sequence (DNA): TGTGCCAGCAGTGACTTGGGACTAGCGGATTACAATGAGCAGTACTTC.

This rearrangement joins TRBV15 to TRBJ1-4; D gene ambiguous. The CDR3 contains 14 residues. Germline V gene sequence: CDR1 LNHNV, CDR2 YYDKDF (reference sequence). Trimming stripped 0 bases from V and 8 bases from J, with 10 bases between. CDR3 in amino acids: CATSRDAGREKLFF. Written as DNA, the CDR3 is TGTGCCACCAGCAGAGACGCCGGCCGAGAAAAACTGTTTTTT. The full variable domain, with the rest looked up from reference TRBV15 and TRBJ1-4, is DAMVIQNPRYQVTQFGKPVTLSCSQTLNHNVMYWYQQKSSQAPKLLFHYYDKDFNNEADTPDNFQSRRPNTSFCFLDIRSPGLGDTAMYLCATSRDAGREKLFFGSGTQLSVL.

The genes are TRBV30 and TRBJ2-1; D unresolved. The CDR3 runs 14 residues. Per the germline V gene, CDR1 is GTSNPN and CDR2 is SVGIG (reference sequence). The germline V and J ends were trimmed by 2 bases and 5 bases, with 13 bases remaining between them. The CDR3 loop reads CAWSTSSLHNEQFF. The CDR3, as DNA: TGTGCCTGGAGTACGTCTTCATTACACAATGAGCAGTTCTTC. Complete variable domain (other parts from reference TRBV30 and TRBJ2-1): SQTIHQWPATLVQPVGSPLSLECTVEGTSNPNLYWYRQAAGRGLQLLFYSVGIGQISSEVPQNLSASRPQDRQFILSSKKLLLSDSGFYLCAWSTSSLHNEQFFGPGTRLTVL.

The chain uses TRBV20-1 and TRBJ2-5; D possibly corresponds to TRBD2 (7 bases). Matching the DNA end better, TRBJ2-7 makes the J call doubtful. This CDR3 spans 13 amino acids. Germline loops: CDR1 DFQATT, CDR2 SNEGSKA (reference sequence). CDR3 protein: CSAHQRGQYEQYF. In DNA form, the CDR3 reads TGCAGTGCTCATCAGCGGGGACAATACGAGCAGTACTTC.

The chain carries TRBV5-1 and TRBJ2-6; no clear D. This CDR3 is 14 amino acids long. Germline values: CDR1 SGHRS, CDR2 YFSETQ. The V and J ends lost 7 bases and 1 base respectively, with 9 bases between them. Here the CDR3 reads CASLPTSGANVLTF. CDR3 nucleotides: TGCGCCAGCCTACCAACATCTGGGGCCAACGTCCTGACTTTC. Looking up the rest from reference TRBV5-1 and TRBJ2-6 gives the full variable domain: KAGVTQTPRYLIKTRGQQVTLSCSPISGHRSVSWYQQTPGQGLQFLFEYFSETQRNKGNFPGRFSGRQFSNSRSEMNVSTLELGDSALYLCASLPTSGANVLTFGAGSRLTVL.

The chain employs TRBV3-1 and TRBJ1-2; D remains unclear. Per germline, CDR1 LGHDT and CDR2 YNNKEL (reference sequence). Trimming removed 0 bases at V and 5 bases at J, with 13 bases between. The CDR3 extends over 15 amino acids. The CDR3 region is CASSQEIGNEYGYTF. In DNA form, the CDR3 reads TGTGCCAGCAGCCAAGAGATAGGGAACGAGTATGGCTACACCTTC.

This sequence joins TRBV19 and TRBJ2-2; TRBD1 agrees at 9 bases. CDR1 LNHDA and CDR2 SQIVND come from the germline V gene (reference sequence). After removal of 4 bases from V and 2 bases from J, the junction contained 5 bases not matched to a gene. CDR3 length: 16 amino acids. CDR3: CASSTMGQGNTGELFF. The CDR3 bases are TGTGCCAGTAGTACCATGGGACAGGGTAACACCGGGGAGCTGTTTTTT.

This clonotype was observed a handful of times. The chain is built from TRBV3-1 and TRBJ2-7, with 7 positions matching TRBD1. Germline CDR1 reads LGHDT; CDR2 reads YNNKEL (reference sequence). The CDR3 is 15 residues long. V shed 3 bases and J 0 bases; nucleotides not matched to a gene: 5. The chain's CDR3 is CASSQGDSYSYEQYF. CDR3 DNA sequence: TGTGCCAGCAGCCAGGGGGACAGCTACTCCTACGAGCAGTACTTC.

The J gene is TRBJ2-7, the V gene TRBV18; D is perhaps TRBD1 (5 bases). The DNA end is a closer match to TRBJ2-5, so the J assignment may be wrong. The CDR3 consists of 17 residues. CDR1 is KGHSH and CDR2 is LQKENI in the germline V gene. In nucleotides, the CDR3 is TGTGCCAGCTCACCACTCTTGATCCAGGGTGAACAAGAGACCCAGTACTTC. It translates to CASSPLLIQGEQETQYF.

This clonotype was found a few times. This rearrangement joins TRBV27 to TRBJ1-6; D perhaps matches TRBD1 (6 bases). Trimming pared 5 bases from V and 7 bases from J, leaving 12 bases between. CDR3 length: 14 amino acids. Per germline, CDR1 MNHEY and CDR2 SMNVEV (reference sequence). The DNA of the CDR3 is TGTGCCAGCAGTGGGGGGCAGCAGAATTCACCCCTCCACTTT. Protein: CASSGGQQNSPLHF.

The CDR3 sequence is CASSLFSQSSYNEQFF. The CDR3 DNA sequence: TGTGCCAGCAGTTTATTCAGCCAGAGCTCCTACAATGAGCAGTTCTTC. The V gene is TRBV12-3 or TRBV12-4, the J gene TRBJ2-1; D gene ambiguous. V lost 2 bases, J lost 0 bases, and 11 bases lay in between. This CDR3 is 16 amino acids long.

This clonotype was recorded a few times. J is TRBJ1-2 and V is TRBV6-5, with D hard to call. Germline V gives CDR1 MNHEY, CDR2 SVGAGI. This CDR3 is built from 12 residues. Trimming shortened V by 1 base and J by 6 bases, and 6 bases separated the two germline ends. CDR3 residues: CASSYYGDGYTF. In DNA, the CDR3 is TGTGCCAGCAGTTACTACGGGGATGGCTACACCTTC.

This clonotype was counted a few times. The V gene is TRBV9, the J gene TRBJ2-3; 7 bases align to TRBD2. The CDR3 length is 17 residues. Losses at the gene ends were 0 bases for V and 2 bases for J; bases not matched to a gene: 9. CDR1 SGDLS and CDR2 YYNGEE come from the germline V gene. The CDR3 bases are TGTGCCAGCAGCGTAGGTGCCCTAGCGGTTATCACAGATACGCAGTATTTT. Encoded protein: CASSVGALAVITDTQYF. Full variable domain (outside the CDR3, taken from reference TRBV9 and TRBJ2-3): DSGVTQTPKHLITATGQRVTLRCSPRSGDLSVYWYQQSLDQGLQFLIQYYNGEERAKGNILERFSAQQFPDLHSELNLSSLELGDSALYFCASSVGALAVITDTQYFGPGTRLTVL.

This chain links TRBV2 with TRBJ2-1; 9 positions agree with TRBD2. In germline, CDR1 is SNHLY, CDR2 FYNNEI. V gave up 4 bases and J gave up 5 bases; unmatched junction bases: 6. The CDR3 loop spans 15 amino acids. The CDR3 DNA reads TGTGCCAGCAGTGTCCGGCTAGCGGGAAACAATGAGCAGTTCTTC. It yields the protein CASSVRLAGNNEQFF.

The J gene is TRBJ2-1, the V gene TRBV5-1, with 8 bases lining up with TRBD1. The V segment lost 4 bases and the J segment 9 bases; nucleotides outside the gene matches: 15. CDR3 size: 16 residues. Germline CDR1 SGHRS, CDR2 YFSETQ. DNA of the CDR3: TGCGCCAGCAGCGCCGGACAGGGTGGTCTTCGGGGTGAGCAGTTCTTC. Its translation is CASSAGQGGLRGEQFF.

This clonotype was counted a few times. The chain is built from TRBV2 and TRBJ2-5; perhaps TRBD1 as D (6 bases). The length of the CDR3 is 15 residues. Between the trimmed V and J ends, which lost 8 bases and 4 bases, there was a span of 20 bases. Germline V CDR1 and CDR2: SNHLY, FYNNEI. The chain's CDR3 is CASQRQSMGAETQYF. The CDR3 nucleotides read TGTGCCAGCCAGAGGCAAAGCATGGGGGCAGAGACCCAGTACTTC.

CDR3 in amino acids: CASSLVSPGGTDTQYF. The CDR3 DNA reads TGTGCCAGCAGCTTAGTGTCTCCCGGGGGTACAGATACGCAGTATTTT. V is TRBV11-1 and J is TRBJ2-3, with D tentatively TRBD2 (6 bases). V was cut by 1 base and J by 3 bases, with 14 bases left in between. This CDR3 has 16 amino acids. CDR1 is SGHAT, CDR2 FQDESV, per germline (reference sequence).

The gene calls are TRBV7-8 and TRBJ2-1, with 8 positions matching TRBD2. The end of the DNA aligns better with TRBJ2-7, so the J call may be wrong. Germline assignment: CDR1 SGHVS and CDR2 FQNEAQ. CDR3 length: 17 amino acids. CDR3 nucleotide sequence: TGTGCCAGCAGCCTCATCATAGCGGGGAGCTCCTACAATGAGCAGTACTTC. Translation gives CASSLIIAGSSYNEQYF.

This clonotype was counted a single time. V and J are TRBV6-5 and TRBJ2-3; the D is unclear. V gave up 8 bases and J gave up 7 bases, with 22 bases separating them. Looked up from germline, CDR1 is MNHEY and CDR2 is SVGAGI. The CDR3 runs 15 residues. The CDR3: CASQLDSAAAYTQYF. Here the CDR3 DNA reads TGTGCCAGCCAACTCGACTCCGCCGCCGCTTATACGCAGTATTTT.

The chain combines TRBV5-1 with TRBJ2-7; 8 bases fit TRBD2. Germline CDR1 SGHRS, CDR2 YFSETQ. Trimming at V came to 1 base and at J to 7 bases, leaving 10 bases not matched to a gene. This CDR3 region has 15 residues. CDR3 loop: CASSLKTSGYNEQYF. In nucleotides, the CDR3 is TGCGCCAGCAGCTTGAAAACTAGCGGTTACAATGAGCAGTACTTC.

The chain is built from TRBV4-1 and TRBJ2-7; TRBD1 might be the D (6 bases). This CDR3 has 13 amino acids. Germline V gene sequence: CDR1 MGHRA, CDR2 YSYEKL. Trimming removed 0 bases at V and 7 bases at J, with 10 bases between. In DNA, the CDR3 is TGCGCCAGCAGCCAAGAGAGGGGGTGGGAGCAGTACTTC. This gives the protein CASSQERGWEQYF.

The rearrangement links TRBV27 to TRBJ2-7, with 9 nucleotides matching TRBD2. V lost 8 bases, J lost 2 bases, and 7 bases stayed unmatched. Germline CDR1 reads MNHEY; CDR2 reads SMNVEV (reference sequence). The CDR3 runs to 14 residues. CDR3 protein: CASAKTSGAYEQYF. As DNA, the CDR3 is TGTGCCAGCGCGAAGACTAGCGGAGCCTACGAGCAGTACTTC.

This clonotype was counted once. The CDR3 loop is CASSSWVEGSNYGYTF. In nucleotides, the CDR3 is TGTGCCAGCAGCTCCTGGGTCGAGGGATCTAACTATGGCTACACCTTC. The chain couples TRBV7-9 to TRBJ1-2; D ambiguous. The CDR3 runs 16 residues. Trimming left V 4 bases short and J 0 bases short, with 15 bases between. Germline V CDR1 and CDR2: SEHNR, FQNEAQ (reference sequence).

The chain employs TRBV9 and TRBJ1-5, with D uncertain. Germline CDR1 is SGDLS and CDR2 is YYNGEE. This CDR3 is 15 amino acids long. Trimming removed 0 bases from V and 5 bases from J, with 12 bases in between. The CDR3 loop is CASSVGPAPDQPQHF. CDR3 in DNA: TGTGCCAGCAGCGTAGGGCCAGCCCCCGATCAGCCCCAGCATTTT.

This clonotype occurred a few times. The V and J genes are TRBV20-1 and TRBJ1-1, with D tentatively TRBD1 (5 bases). This CDR3 is built from 15 residues. V shed 6 bases and J shed 0 bases, with 17 bases lying between them. Germline-derived CDR1 and CDR2 are DFQATT and SNEGSKA (reference sequence). The DNA for the CDR3 is TGCAGTGCCCGTGGGGGGGGATCTATGAACACTGAAGCTTTCTTT. As protein: CSARGGGSMNTEAFF.

This clonotype has a handful of counts. The chain carries TRBV5-1 and TRBJ1-4; D not resolved. The CDR3 spans 14 residues. Trimming took off 6 bases at V and 2 bases at J, with 11 bases between the two ends. Per the germline V gene, CDR1 is SGHRS and CDR2 is YFSETQ. Written as DNA, the CDR3 is TGCGCCAGCACCCCGTCGATCACTAATGAAAAACTGTTTTTT. Encoded protein: CASTPSITNEKLFF. Full variable domain (rest looked up from reference TRBV5-1 and TRBJ1-4): KAGVTQTPRYLIKTRGQQVTLSCSPISGHRSVSWYQQTPGQGLQFLFEYFSETQRNKGNFPGRFSGRQFSNSRSEMNVSTLELGDSALYLCASTPSITNEKLFFGSGTQLSVL.

This clonotype has a handful of counts. The gene calls are TRBV15 and TRBJ2-7, with a possible D match to TRBD2 (5 bases). CDR1 is LNHNV and CDR2 is YYDKDF in the germline V gene (reference sequence). Trimming removed 3 bases from V and 2 bases from J, with 11 bases in between. The CDR3 has 14 amino acids. The DNA of the CDR3 is TGTGCCACCAGCAGCTACGAGCGGCCCTACGAGCAGTACTTC. This codes for CATSSYERPYEQYF.

The CDR3 region has the DNA TGCGCCAGCAGCCAAGATACTAGGCCTAACTCCTACAATGAGCAGTTCTTC. The encoded protein is CASSQDTRPNSYNEQFF. V gene TRBV4-1 combines with J gene TRBJ2-1; weak D call: TRBD2 (5 bases). V was trimmed by 0 bases and J by 0 bases, leaving 12 bases between them. The germline CDR1 and CDR2 sequences are MGHRA and YSYEKL. This CDR3 region has 17 residues.

V usage is TRBV12-3 or TRBV12-4 and J usage is TRBJ2-6; D assignment may be TRBD1 or TRBD2 (5 bases each). With 8 bases removed from V and 0 bases from J, the gap between germline ends came to 14 bases. This CDR3 is built from 16 residues. This CDR3 reads CASGRDGSSGANVLTF. The CDR3 DNA reads TGTGCCAGCGGACGGGACGGATCCTCTGGGGCCAACGTCCTGACTTTC.